Below are 31 T cell receptor beta chains sequenced from a single sample in a study of cytomegalovirus exposure and HLA in healthy donors. The PCR was carried out with 60 Vbeta primers and 13 Jbeta primers. Profiling relied on immunoSEQ multiplex PCR, and the TCRdb table lists in-frame clones only, not all of them. The profile shows roughly 250,000 clones, 75% to 85% of them singletons. Sequenced sample: PBMCs. Receptors were obtained from a girl aged 2 to 9 in good health and CMV-seronegative.

The J gene is TRBJ2-7, the V gene TRBV5-1; D is possibly TRBD1 (6 bases). Germline CDR1 and CDR2: SGHRS and YFSETQ. Trimming stripped 0 bases from V and 4 bases from J, with 11 bases between. The length of the CDR3 is 14 residues. CDR3 DNA sequence: TGCGCCAGCAGCTTGGCCGACAGGATATACGAGCAGTACTTC. Encoded protein: CASSLADRIYEQYF.

As for this clone: This sample also contains other DNA sequences that code for the same CDR3. V is TRBV5-1 and J is TRBJ2-7, with D tentatively TRBD1 (5 bases). Per germline, CDR1 SGHRS and CDR2 YFSETQ. The V end was cut by 1 base, the J end by 1 base, with 6 bases between. This CDR3 spans 13 amino acids. The CDR3 sequence is CASSLQGSYEQYF. The DNA for the CDR3 is TGCGCCAGCAGCTTGCAGGGATCCTACGAGCAGTACTTC.

The V call is TRBV7-6, the J call TRBJ2-7; possible D gene TRBD1, 5 bases. Trimming removed 4 bases at V and 3 bases at J, with 10 bases between. This CDR3 region has 13 residues. Germline V gene sequence: CDR1 SGHVS, CDR2 FNYEAQ. The CDR3 DNA reads TGTGCCAGCAGCTCGACAGACAACTACGAGCAGTACTTC. This translates into CASSSTDNYEQYF. The full variable domain, completed using reference TRBV7-6 and TRBJ2-7, is GAGVSQSPRYKVTKRGQDVALRCDPISGHVSLYWYRQALGQGPEFLTYFNYEAQQDKSGLPNDRFSAERPEGSISTLTIQRTEQRDSAMYRCASSSTDNYEQYFGPGTRLTVT.

The V and J genes are TRBV5-5 and TRBJ2-3, with a weak D call TRBD1 (5 bases). Germline CDR1 and CDR2: SGHKS and YYEKEE (reference sequence). V dropped 2 bases and J dropped 2 bases, with 12 bases sitting between them. The CDR3 has 15 amino acids. CDR3 nucleotides: TGTGCCAGCAGCTTTAGACAGAGAGTCACAGATACGCAGTATTTT. Amino acids: CASSFRQRVTDTQYF.

This clone showed up just once. The chain links TRBV9 to TRBJ1-1, with no clear D. Germline values: CDR1 SGDLS, CDR2 YYNGEE. The CDR3 is 13 amino acids. Trimming cost V 3 bases and J 3 bases, with 9 bases left between them. DNA of the CDR3: TGTGCCAGCAGCGCCCCCCCCGACACTGAAGCTTTCTTT. This gives the protein CASSAPPDTEAFF.

The gene calls are TRBV6-5 and TRBJ1-2; D call uncertain. V dropped 0 bases and J dropped 8 bases, with 13 bases sitting between them. There are 14 residues in the CDR3. The germline V gene has CDR1 MNHEY and CDR2 SVGAGI. CDR3 sequence: CASSYSMLNGGYTF. The CDR3 DNA follows: TGTGCCAGCAGTTACTCGATGCTGAACGGGGGCTACACCTTC.

The chain recombines TRBV30 with TRBJ1-4, with TRBD1 identical over 10 bases. V dropped 1 base and J dropped 8; count of bases not matched to a gene: 4. The CDR3 runs to 14 residues. CDR1 and CDR2 from the germline V gene are GTSNPN and SVGIG (reference sequence). CDR3 loop: CAWSEGQGREKLFF. The DNA for the CDR3 is TGTGCCTGGAGTGAGGGACAGGGGAGGGAAAAACTGTTTTTT.

The gene calls are TRBV28 and TRBJ2-2; D gene ambiguous. CDR1 is MDHEN, CDR2 SYDVKM, per germline. This CDR3 region has 12 residues. Deletions cut 4 bases from V and 4 bases from J, with 4 bases between. This chain's CDR3 is CASSSGTGELFF. The DNA of the CDR3 is TGTGCCAGCAGTTCAGGCACCGGGGAGCTGTTTTTT.

This sequence joins TRBV11-2 and TRBJ2-1; TRBD2 matches 8 bases. The V segment lost 5 bases and the J segment 5 bases; nucleotides outside the gene matches: 14. Per the germline V gene, CDR1 is SGHAT and CDR2 is FQNNGV. The CDR3 runs 17 residues. CDR3 amino acids: CASSPLSGRAGNNEQFF. CDR3 sequence (DNA): TGTGCCAGCAGCCCTCTCTCCGGGAGGGCTGGCAACAATGAGCAGTTCTTC.

Here the CDR3 reads CASSPRTGRGETQYF. The CDR3 DNA sequence: TGTGCCAGCAGCCCACGGACAGGGCGGGGCGAGACCCAGTACTTC. V gene TRBV5-8 combines with J gene TRBJ2-5; 8 bases match TRBD1. This CDR3 spans 15 amino acids. V lost 4 bases and J lost 5; bases outside the gene matches: 10. Germline values: CDR1 SGHTS, CDR2 YDEGEE.

J is TRBJ2-7 and V is TRBV7-8; 9 nucleotides match TRBD2. The CDR3 sequence is 18 residues long. Germline V gene data show CDR1 as SGHVS and CDR2 as FQNEAQ. After removal of 4 bases from V and 1 base from J, the junction contained 14 bases not matched to a gene. CDR3 nucleotides: TGTGCCAGCAGCTCCTGGACTAGCGCGCCGCGCATGTCCTACGAGCAGTACTTC. Amino acids: CASSSWTSAPRMSYEQYF.

A note on this clone: The sample has other DNA sequences that encode this CDR3 too. This chain uses TRBV27 with TRBJ2-7, with 7 bases identical to TRBD1. The CDR3 consists of 14 residues. Trimming at V came to 4 bases and at J to 0 bases, leaving 3 bases not matched to a gene. CDR1 is MNHEY and CDR2 is SMNVEV in the germline V gene (reference sequence). In DNA, the CDR3 is TGTGCCAGCAGTTCGACAGGGCTCTCCTACGAGCAGTACTTC. Protein: CASSSTGLSYEQYF.

The genes are TRBV19 and TRBJ2-7, with TRBD2 as a possible D gene (5 bases). The germline gives CDR1 LNHDA, CDR2 SQIVND (reference sequence). CDR3 length: 13 amino acids. V shed 5 bases and J shed 6 bases, with 14 bases lying between them. CDR3 sequence: CASSFLAGSEQYF. The CDR3 DNA reads TGTGCCAGTAGTTTCTTGGCGGGCAGCGAGCAGTACTTC.

The chain employs TRBV11-2 and TRBJ2-5; 8 bases are shared with TRBD2. Germline-derived CDR1 and CDR2 are SGHAT and FQNNGV. V was pared by 9 bases and J by 1 base, with 19 bases of the junction left unmatched. CDR3 length: 18 residues. CDR3: CASRRPGSGRGAQETQYF. The CDR3 coding sequence is TGTGCCAGTAGGCGTCCGGGAAGCGGGCGGGGGGCCCAAGAGACCCAGTACTTC.

This clone has just a few counts. The chain has TRBV6-5 and TRBJ1-5, with TRBD1 as a possible D gene (6 bases). Germline lookup yields CDR1 MNHEY and CDR2 SVGAGI. This CDR3 has 15 amino acids. The V end was cut by 1 base, the J end by 3 bases, with 10 bases between. CDR3 region: CASSYYRDSNQPQHF. CDR3 in DNA: TGTGCCAGCAGTTACTACAGGGATTCCAATCAGCCCCAGCATTTT.

This chain links TRBV28 with TRBJ2-7; TRBD2 aligns across 8 bases. This CDR3 is 14 amino acids long. The V segment lost 5 bases and the J segment 3 bases; nucleotides outside the gene matches: 6. CDR1 and CDR2 from the germline V gene are MDHEN and SYDVKM. The CDR3 spells CASSPAGDRYEQYF. For the CDR3, the DNA is TGTGCCAGCAGTCCAGCGGGAGATCGCTACGAGCAGTACTTC.

This clone was counted only a few times. The genes are TRBV5-3 and TRBJ1-6, with D uncertain. TRBV5-3 falls under the ORF class, with uncertain function. V was shortened by 0 bases and J by 6 bases, with 22 bases between the two germline ends. The CDR3 runs 19 residues. CDR3: CARSLGTYVYGLCNSPLHF. The DNA for the CDR3 is TGTGCCAGAAGCTTGGGAACATACGTTTATGGTCTGTGTAATTCACCCCTCCACTTT.

This sequence joins TRBV1 and TRBJ2-5; no DNA check was done on the table's D call, TRBD2. TRBV1 is a pseudogene segment. The CDR3 totals 18 residues. The CDR3 protein is CTSSQAGNCGGESETQYF. In DNA, the CDR3 is TGCACCAGCAGCCAAGCAGGTAACTGCGGGGGGGAATCGGAGACCCAGTACTTC.

The chain carries TRBV7-6 and TRBJ1-1; TRBD1 aligns across 7 bases. V was pared by 0 bases and J by 4 bases, with 8 bases of the junction left unmatched. The length of the CDR3 is 16 residues. Germline V gene sequence: CDR1 SGHVS, CDR2 FNYEAQ. The CDR3 DNA follows: TGTGCCAGCAGCTTAGCCTCTCTCAGGGGGGTCACTGAAGCTTTCTTT. Residues: CASSLASLRGVTEAFF.

The chain carries TRBV6-5 and TRBJ2-1; 9 nucleotides agree with TRBD2. Germline loops: CDR1 MNHEY, CDR2 SVGAGI. V was clipped by 7 bases and J by 6 bases; unmatched bases: 4. The CDR3 loop spans 13 amino acids. The CDR3 protein is CASKGGGANEQFF. The DNA for the CDR3 is TGTGCCAGCAAAGGCGGGGGGGCCAATGAGCAGTTCTTC.

The table lists this clone with a few counts. The chain uses TRBV6-5 and TRBJ1-2; D call uncertain. V dropped 0 bases and J dropped 7 bases, with 15 bases sitting between them. Germline CDR1 MNHEY, CDR2 SVGAGI. This CDR3 comprises 15 residues. The DNA for the CDR3 is TGTGCCAGCAGTTACTCCACGGACGGACTGGTTGGCTACACCTTC. Protein sequence: CASSYSTDGLVGYTF.

This clone was seen a few times. V and J are TRBV2 and TRBJ1-2, with TRBD1 as a possible D gene (6 bases). V was clipped by 3 bases and J by 8 bases, with 13 bases between them. Germline loops: CDR1 SNHLY, CDR2 FYNNEI. This CDR3 spans 13 amino acids. This CDR3 reads CASSEWQGYGYTF. Here the CDR3 DNA reads TGTGCCAGCAGTGAGTGGCAGGGGTACGGCTACACCTTC.

This clone was recorded only once. The V gene is TRBV5-1, the J gene TRBJ2-7, with a weak D call TRBD2 (5 bases). V was pared by 2 bases and J by 5 bases, with 17 bases between. Per the germline V gene, CDR1 is SGHRS and CDR2 is YFSETQ. The CDR3 is 15 residues long. The CDR3 loop is CASSLSGKTLHEQYF. CDR3 bases: TGCGCCAGCAGCTTAAGCGGTAAGACCCTCCACGAGCAGTACTTC. The full variable domain, in which reference TRBV5-1 and TRBJ2-7 provide the parts outside the CDR3, is KAGVTQTPRYLIKTRGQQVTLSCSPISGHRSVSWYQQTPGQGLQFLFEYFSETQRNKGNFPGRFSGRQFSNSRSEMNVSTLELGDSALYLCASSLSGKTLHEQYFGPGTRLTVT.

The rearrangement links TRBV5-1 to TRBJ1-5; D remains ambiguous. Germline loops: CDR1 SGHRS, CDR2 YFSETQ. Trimming shortened V by 8 bases and J by 4 bases, and 19 bases separated the two germline ends. The CDR3 spans 15 residues. In DNA form, the CDR3 reads TGCGCCAGTAGGCGCTGGGCCGACCCTAATCAGCCCCAGCATTTT. Protein sequence: CASRRWADPNQPQHF. The full variable domain, with the rest looked up from reference TRBV5-1 and TRBJ1-5, is KAGVTQTPRYLIKTRGQQVTLSCSPISGHRSVSWYQQTPGQGLQFLFEYFSETQRNKGNFPGRFSGRQFSNSRSEMNVSTLELGDSALYLCASRRWADPNQPQHFGDGTRLSIL.

This chain connects TRBV5-6 to TRBJ2-5; tentative D call: TRBD2 (6 bases). The J call may be incorrect, as the DNA end agrees better with TRBJ2-7. The CDR3 spans 16 residues. CDR1 SGHDT and CDR2 YYEEEE come from the germline V gene. CDR3 nucleotides: TGTGCCAGCAGCTTGGTGGGTCTAGCGTCATCCTACGAGCAGTACTTC. Its translation is CASSLVGLASSYEQYF.

The rearrangement uses TRBV28 and TRBJ2-1; D might be TRBD2 (6 bases). Germline CDR1 reads MDHEN; CDR2 reads SYDVKM. The CDR3 runs 15 residues. V was pared by 5 bases and J by 1 base, with 12 bases between. CDR3 protein: CASSRGSWSYNEQFF. CDR3 in DNA: TGTGCCAGCAGTCGGGGGAGTTGGTCCTACAATGAGCAGTTCTTC.

The J gene is TRBJ2-7, the V gene TRBV28; D remains ambiguous. V dropped 4 bases and J dropped 1 base, with 5 bases sitting between them. CDR1 and CDR2 from the germline V gene are MDHEN and SYDVKM. This CDR3 region has 12 residues. CDR3 residues: CASSSQSYEQYF. The CDR3 bases are TGTGCCAGCAGTTCCCAGTCCTACGAGCAGTACTTC.

This chain joins TRBV9 and TRBJ2-1; 7 nucleotides line up with TRBD2. Unmatched junction bases numbered 2, after V lost 2 bases and J lost 0 bases. The germline CDR1 and CDR2 sequences are SGDLS and YYNGEE. The CDR3 covers 15 residues. The CDR3 coding sequence is TGTGCCAGCAGCGTGGCGGGAGTCTCCTACAATGAGCAGTTCTTC. Translation: CASSVAGVSYNEQFF.

This chain uses TRBV28 with TRBJ1-1, with D perhaps matching TRBD1 (5 bases). The germline V and J ends were trimmed by 2 bases and 5 bases, with 12 bases remaining between them. The CDR3 spans 14 residues. From germline, CDR1 is MDHEN and CDR2 SYDVKM. Here the CDR3 reads CASSLPRGGTEAFF. As DNA, the CDR3 is TGTGCCAGCAGTTTACCACGGGGGGGGACTGAAGCTTTCTTT.

Notes on this clone: The junction does not match germline at one end; this may be a read error. The chain couples TRBV7-9 to TRBJ2-2; D perhaps matches TRBD2 (5 bases). Germline V CDR1 and CDR2: SEHNR, FQNEAQ (reference sequence). The CDR3 covers 16 residues. The CDR3 is CSSSRIGGRNTGELFF. As DNA, the CDR3 is TGTTCCAGCAGCCGAATAGGAGGCCGGAACACCGGGGAGCTGTTTTTT.

This rearrangement joins TRBV27 to TRBJ2-7; D call uncertain. Germline values: CDR1 MNHEY, CDR2 SMNVEV (reference sequence). The V and J ends lost 8 bases and 6 bases respectively, with 14 bases between them. The CDR3 has 12 amino acids. The chain's CDR3 is CASRSPAREQYF. For the CDR3, the DNA is TGTGCCAGCCGGTCCCCCGCTCGCGAGCAGTACTTC.